What follows are 22 T cell receptor beta chains derived from one specimen sequenced in a study of response to subunit inactivated influenza vaccine. TCRdb analysed the RT-PCR reads with MiXCR anew, one entry per CDR3 protein. The repertoire holds hundreds of thousands of distinct CDR3 sequences, around 11% seen once, with around 10% in the top ten. This sample was also put to use in a study of T cells expressing NK-cell markers. That report adds: For TCR beta, cDNA was produced by 5'RACE template switching with UMIs.

The source was PBMCs from blood, collected on the day of vaccination. The receptors originated from a man aged 50 to 60 who received an inactivated influenza vaccine.

This clonotype was detected only a few times. The chain is built from TRBV13 and TRBJ2-1; D possibly corresponds to TRBD1 (5 bases). The ends were cut back, 3 bases at V and 14 bases at J, with 11 bases in the middle. The CDR3 covers 11 residues. Germline V CDR1 and CDR2: PRHDT, FYEKMQ (reference sequence). The CDR3 nucleotides are TGTGCCAGCAGCTTCGCGACAGAAAAGTTCTTC. Translated, it gives CASSFATEKFF.

The chain employs TRBV18 and TRBJ2-1, with 8 bases lining up with TRBD2. V was clipped by 3 bases and J by 1 base; unmatched bases: 11. The CDR3 has 18 amino acids. Germline values: CDR1 KGHSH, CDR2 LQKENI. CDR3: CASSPAILAEESYNEQFF. The CDR3 nucleotides read TGTGCCAGCTCACCGGCCATACTAGCGGAAGAATCCTACAATGAGCAGTTCTTC.

This clonotype turned up a few times. The chain employs TRBV14 and TRBJ2-1; tentatively, D is TRBD2 (6 bases). In germline, CDR1 is SGHDN, CDR2 FVKESK. Trimming left V 0 bases short and J 2 bases short, with 8 bases between. There are 15 residues in the CDR3. The CDR3 DNA reads TGTGCCAGCAGCCAAGACGGGAGCACCTACAATGAGCAGTTCTTC. It specifies CASSQDGSTYNEQFF.

V usage is TRBV5-1 and J usage is TRBJ2-2; no clear D. The CDR3 extends over 14 amino acids. The germline CDR1 and CDR2 sequences are SGHRS and YFSETQ. V gave up 2 bases and J gave up 0 bases, with 5 bases separating them. The CDR3 coding sequence is TGCGCCAGCAGCTTTGATCCGAACACCGGGGAGCTGTTTTTT. As protein: CASSFDPNTGELFF.

This clonotype was counted a few times. The chain links TRBV28 to TRBJ1-5; D is undetermined. Between the trimmed V and J ends, which lost 3 bases and 1 base, there was a span of 16 bases. CDR3 length: 17 amino acids. Germline V gene lookup returns CDR1 MDHEN and CDR2 SYDVKM. This CDR3 reads CASSFIGLRRSNQPQHF. The CDR3 DNA sequence: TGTGCCAGCAGTTTTATTGGGCTCAGAAGAAGCAATCAGCCCCAGCATTTT. Drawing the rest from reference TRBV28 and TRBJ1-5, the complete variable domain is DVKVTQSSRYLVKRTGEKVFLECVQDMDHENMFWYRQDPGLGLRLIYFSYDVKMKEKGDIPEGYSVSREKKERFSLILESASTNQTSMYLCASSFIGLRRSNQPQHFGDGTRLSIL.

The CDR3 DNA reads as TGCAGTGCTAGCCTAGCGGGGATGAACACCGGGGAGCTGTTTTTT. Protein: CSASLAGMNTGELFF. The J gene is TRBJ2-2, the V gene TRBV20-1, with 9 nucleotides matching TRBD2. CDR3 length: 15 residues. The germline gives CDR1 DFQATT, CDR2 SNEGSKA (reference sequence). The trim removed 3 bases at V and 1 base at J, leaving 3 bases unmatched.

V gene TRBV5-4 combines with J gene TRBJ2-2, with D maybe TRBD1 (6 bases). Germline CDR1 is SGHNT and CDR2 is YYREEE (reference sequence). Trimming pared 0 bases from V and 5 bases from J, leaving 11 bases between. The CDR3 is made up of 15 amino acids. As DNA, the CDR3 is TGTGCCAGCAGCTTGGGACAGGTCAGGACCGGGGAGCTGTTTTTT. Translating gives CASSLGQVRTGELFF.

The genes are TRBV15 and TRBJ2-5; no reliable D call. V lost 0 bases to trimming and J lost 2 bases, with 13 bases between them. The CDR3 runs 16 residues. Germline V gene lookup returns CDR1 LNHNV and CDR2 YYDKDF (reference sequence). The CDR3 reads CATSRDQVSGQETQYF. The CDR3 nucleotides read TGTGCCACCAGCAGAGATCAGGTCTCAGGACAAGAGACCCAGTACTTC.

In this sample, this clonotype turned up a few times. This chain joins TRBV15 and TRBJ1-4; possible D gene TRBD1, 5 bases. This CDR3 has 17 residues. Trimming stripped 8 bases from V and 8 bases from J, with 27 bases between. Germline V CDR1 and CDR2: LNHNV, YYDKDF (reference sequence). The CDR3 nucleotides are TGTGCCACCCGCGTGGCCAGAATGGGACCCCGAAGAGAAAAACTGTTTTTT. Translation gives CATRVARMGPRREKLFF.

This chain joins TRBV7-2 and TRBJ1-1, with no clear D. Trimming removed 1 base at V and 4 bases at J, with 16 bases between. The CDR3 extends over 16 amino acids. The V gene's germline CDR1 is SGHTA and CDR2 FQGNSA. The CDR3 DNA reads as TGTGCCAGCAGCTTAGGTCCGCTGGGGTCGGGCACTGAAGCTTTCTTT. It yields the protein CASSLGPLGSGTEAFF.

In its sample, this clonotype was seen a few times. V gene TRBV4-3 combines with J gene TRBJ2-3; unclear D gene. Germline V CDR1 and CDR2: LGHNA, YSLEER. V shed 0 bases and J shed 3 bases, with 10 bases lying between them. The length of the CDR3 is 15 residues. The CDR3 DNA sequence: TGCGCCAGCAGCCAAGACCGTGAAGGGACAGATACGCAGTATTTT. Residues: CASSQDREGTDTQYF.

The table lists this clonotype with a few counts. V gene TRBV10-3 combines with J gene TRBJ2-7, with 9 bases lining up with TRBD1. The length of the CDR3 is 13 residues. CDR1 is ENHRY, CDR2 SYGVKD, per germline. The V segment lost 9 bases and the J segment 6 bases; nucleotides outside the gene matches: 9. The CDR3 sequence is CAIKGQGDAEQYF. The CDR3 bases are TGTGCCATAAAGGGACAGGGCGACGCCGAGCAGTACTTC.

The V call is TRBV20-1, the J call TRBJ2-3; 7 bases align to TRBD2. The CDR3 runs to 14 residues. Trimming removed 1 base from V and 1 base from J; junction bases left unmatched: 2. CDR1 is DFQATT, CDR2 SNEGSKA, per germline (reference sequence). The CDR3 region is CSARVGGGTDTQYF. The CDR3 DNA follows: TGCAGTGCTAGAGTGGGAGGGGGCACAGATACGCAGTATTTT.

This clonotype was counted many times. This chain links TRBV27 with TRBJ2-5, with 10 bases fitting TRBD1. Germline V gene data show CDR1 as MNHEY and CDR2 as SMNVEV (reference sequence). The V and J ends lost 5 bases and 5 bases, in that order; junction bases with no gene match: 11. The CDR3 contains 16 residues. The CDR3 DNA is TGTGCCAGCAGTCGGGGACAGGGGCCCCCGTTGGAGACCCAGTACTTC. Translated: CASSRGQGPPLETQYF.

This clonotype was picked up a small number of times. The gene calls are TRBV4-1 and TRBJ2-3; weak D call: TRBD2 (6 bases). Germline values: CDR1 MGHRA, CDR2 YSYEKL. The CDR3 has 13 residues. Trimming shortened V by 5 bases and J by 10 bases, and 16 bases separated the two germline ends. The CDR3 nucleotides read TGCGCCAGCAGCATTAAGGCTAGCGACTCGCAGTATTTT. It yields the protein CASSIKASDSQYF.

The J gene is TRBJ2-3, the V gene TRBV4-2, with 8 bases aligning to TRBD2. CDR1 LGHNA and CDR2 YNFKEQ come from the germline V gene. There are 16 residues in the CDR3. J was trimmed by 3 bases and V by 4 bases; bases with no gene match: 9. The CDR3 sequence is CASSPFSGEGTDTQYF. CDR3 coding DNA: TGTGCCAGCAGCCCCTTTAGCGGGGAGGGGACAGATACGCAGTATTTT.

J is TRBJ2-7 and V is TRBV5-1; D remains unclear. With 7 bases removed from V and 3 bases from J, the gap between germline ends came to 17 bases. Germline CDR1 reads SGHRS; CDR2 reads YFSETQ. This CDR3 contains 14 residues. The CDR3 nucleotides are TGCGCCAGCTCCCCCGGAATCCCCATCTACGAGCAGTACTTC. Translation gives CASSPGIPIYEQYF. The full variable domain, completed using reference TRBV5-1 and TRBJ2-7, is KAGVTQTPRYLIKTRGQQVTLSCSPISGHRSVSWYQQTPGQGLQFLFEYFSETQRNKGNFPGRFSGRQFSNSRSEMNVSTLELGDSALYLCASSPGIPIYEQYFGPGTRLTVT.

The genes are TRBV28 and TRBJ2-3, with 7 nucleotides matching TRBD2. The junction had 11 bases not matched to a gene; V was cut back by 2 bases and J by 3 bases. Germline V gene lookup returns CDR1 MDHEN and CDR2 SYDVKM. The CDR3 runs to 17 residues. CDR3 sequence (DNA): TGTGCCAGCAGTTTAAGCCCGGGGAGCGGGGATACAGATACGCAGTATTTT. As protein: CASSLSPGSGDTDTQYF.

This clonotype was observed at least ten times. The genes are TRBV11-2 and TRBJ1-5, with 7 bases that match TRBD1. The CDR3 consists of 19 residues. The V gene end was trimmed by 5 bases and the J gene end by 0 bases; junction bases not matched to a gene: 16. Germline assignment: CDR1 SGHAT and CDR2 FQNNGV. The CDR3 DNA reads as TGTGCCAGCAGCCTATACGGGACAGACCGACCGTATAGCAATCAGCCCCAGCATTTT. Translation: CASSLYGTDRPYSNQPQHF.

This clonotype was detected ten times or more. V and J are TRBV12-3 or TRBV12-4 and TRBJ2-5, with D tentatively TRBD1 (5 bases). CDR3 length: 14 residues. Deletions cut 3 bases from V and 2 bases from J, with 10 bases between. This CDR3 reads CASSFFGAQETQYF. The DNA for the CDR3 is TGTGCCAGCAGTTTTTTTGGGGCGCAAGAGACCCAGTACTTC.

The DNA of the CDR3 is TGTGCCAGCAGACCTGGGGGGGGGTACGAGCAGTACTTC. Amino acid sequence: CASRPGGGYEQYF. The J gene is TRBJ2-7, the V gene TRBV28; TRBD2 aligns across 7 bases. After removal of 6 bases from V and 4 bases from J, the junction contained 6 bases not matched to a gene. This CDR3 has 13 residues. Germline V gene data show CDR1 as MDHEN and CDR2 as SYDVKM.

Ten or more counts support this clonotype. The chain carries TRBV2 and TRBJ1-6; D is unresolved. CDR1 is SNHLY and CDR2 is FYNNEI in the germline V gene. V was shortened by 7 bases and J by 7 bases, with 11 bases between the two germline ends. The CDR3 consists of 13 residues. CDR3 region: CASTGLRNSPLHF. DNA for the CDR3: TGTGCCAGCACCGGCCTTAGGAATTCACCCCTCCACTTT.